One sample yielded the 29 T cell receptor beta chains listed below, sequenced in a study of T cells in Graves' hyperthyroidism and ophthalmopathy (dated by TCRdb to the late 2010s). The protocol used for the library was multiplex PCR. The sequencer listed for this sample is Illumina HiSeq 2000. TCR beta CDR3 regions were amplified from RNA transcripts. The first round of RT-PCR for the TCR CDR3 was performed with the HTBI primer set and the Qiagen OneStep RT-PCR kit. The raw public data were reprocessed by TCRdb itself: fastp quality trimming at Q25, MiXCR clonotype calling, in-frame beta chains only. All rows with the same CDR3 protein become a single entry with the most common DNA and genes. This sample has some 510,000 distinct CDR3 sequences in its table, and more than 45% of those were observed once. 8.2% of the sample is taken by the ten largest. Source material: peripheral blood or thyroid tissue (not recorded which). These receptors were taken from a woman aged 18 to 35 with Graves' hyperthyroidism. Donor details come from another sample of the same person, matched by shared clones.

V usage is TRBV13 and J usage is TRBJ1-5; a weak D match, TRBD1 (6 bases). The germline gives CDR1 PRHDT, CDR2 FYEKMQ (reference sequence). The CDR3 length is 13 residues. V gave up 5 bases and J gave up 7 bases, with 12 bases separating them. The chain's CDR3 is CASSPSRGQPQHF. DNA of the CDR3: TGTGCCAGCAGCCCGTCCAGGGGCCAGCCCCAGCATTTT. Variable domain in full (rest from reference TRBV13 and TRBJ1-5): AAGVIQSPRHLIKEKRETATLKCYPIPRHDTVYWYQQGPGQDPQFLISFYEKMQSDKGSIPDRFSAQQFSDYHSELNMSSLELGDSALYFCASSPSRGQPQHFGDGTRLSIL.

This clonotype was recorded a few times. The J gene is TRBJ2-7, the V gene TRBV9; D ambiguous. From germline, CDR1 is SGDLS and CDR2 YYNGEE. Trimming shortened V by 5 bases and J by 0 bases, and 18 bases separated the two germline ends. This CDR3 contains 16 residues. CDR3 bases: TGTGCCAGCAGTCACTCCTTTGGCTTTGACTCCTACGAGCAGTACTTC. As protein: CASSHSFGFDSYEQYF.

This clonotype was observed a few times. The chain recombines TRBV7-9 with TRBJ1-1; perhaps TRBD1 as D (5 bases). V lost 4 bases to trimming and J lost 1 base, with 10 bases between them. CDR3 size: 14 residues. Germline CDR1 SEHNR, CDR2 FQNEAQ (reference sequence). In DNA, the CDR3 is TGTGCCAGCAGCTCCCGGACAACGAACACTGAAGCTTTCTTT. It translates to CASSSRTTNTEAFF. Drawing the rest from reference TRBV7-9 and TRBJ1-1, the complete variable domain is DTGVSQNPRHKITKRGQNVTFRCDPISEHNRLYWYRQTLGQGPEFLTYFQNEAQLEKSRLLSDRFSAERPKGSFSTLEIQRTEQGDSAMYLCASSSRTTNTEAFFGQGTRLTVV.

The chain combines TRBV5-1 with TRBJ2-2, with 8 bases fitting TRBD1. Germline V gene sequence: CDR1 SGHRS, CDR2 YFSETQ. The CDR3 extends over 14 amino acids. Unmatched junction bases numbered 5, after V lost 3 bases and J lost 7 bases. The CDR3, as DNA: TGCGCCAGCAGCTCCAGGGGGCACGACGGGGAGCTGTTTTTT. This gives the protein CASSSRGHDGELFF.

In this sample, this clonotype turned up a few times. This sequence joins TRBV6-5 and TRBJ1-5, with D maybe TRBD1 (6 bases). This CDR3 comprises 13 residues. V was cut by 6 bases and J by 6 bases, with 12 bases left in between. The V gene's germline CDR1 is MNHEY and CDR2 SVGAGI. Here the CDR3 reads CASSNREGQPQHF. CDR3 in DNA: TGTGCCAGCAGCAACAGGGAAGGTCAGCCCCAGCATTTT.

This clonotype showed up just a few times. For the CDR3, the DNA is TGTGCCAGCAGCCCCTTCACTAGCACGAACACCGGGGAGCTGTTTTTT. Residues: CASSPFTSTNTGELFF. The chain is built from TRBV7-9 and TRBJ2-2; D possibly corresponds to TRBD2 (6 bases). V was pared by 5 bases and J by 0 bases, with 13 bases between. The CDR3 is 16 amino acids. Per germline, CDR1 SEHNR and CDR2 FQNEAQ (reference sequence).

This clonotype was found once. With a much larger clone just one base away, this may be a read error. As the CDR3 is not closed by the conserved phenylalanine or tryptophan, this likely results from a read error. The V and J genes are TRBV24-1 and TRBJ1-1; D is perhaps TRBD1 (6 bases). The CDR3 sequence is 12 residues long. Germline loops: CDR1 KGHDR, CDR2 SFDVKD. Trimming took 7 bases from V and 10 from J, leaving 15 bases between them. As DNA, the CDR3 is TGTGCCACCAGCTCCTTAGGGGGGGGAGCTTTCTCT. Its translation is CATSSLGGGAFS.

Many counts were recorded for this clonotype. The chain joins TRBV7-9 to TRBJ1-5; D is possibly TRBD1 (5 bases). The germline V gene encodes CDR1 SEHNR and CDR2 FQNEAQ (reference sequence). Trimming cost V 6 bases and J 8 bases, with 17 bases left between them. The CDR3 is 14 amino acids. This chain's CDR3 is CASSRLGTQEPQHF. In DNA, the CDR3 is TGTGCCAGCAGTCGACTCGGGACGCAAGAGCCCCAGCATTTT.

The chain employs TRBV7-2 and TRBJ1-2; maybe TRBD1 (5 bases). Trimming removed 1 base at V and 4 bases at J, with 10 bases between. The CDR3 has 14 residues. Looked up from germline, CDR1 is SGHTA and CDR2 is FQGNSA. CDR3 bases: TGTGCCAGCAGCTTAGTCGGGGCAGGCTATGGCTACACCTTC. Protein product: CASSLVGAGYGYTF.

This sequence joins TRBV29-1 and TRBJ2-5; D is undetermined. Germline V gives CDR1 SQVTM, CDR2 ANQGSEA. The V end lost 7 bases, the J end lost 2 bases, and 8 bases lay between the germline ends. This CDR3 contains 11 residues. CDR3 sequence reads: CSALGQETQYF. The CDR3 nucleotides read TGCAGCGCCCTGGGACAAGAGACCCAGTACTTC.

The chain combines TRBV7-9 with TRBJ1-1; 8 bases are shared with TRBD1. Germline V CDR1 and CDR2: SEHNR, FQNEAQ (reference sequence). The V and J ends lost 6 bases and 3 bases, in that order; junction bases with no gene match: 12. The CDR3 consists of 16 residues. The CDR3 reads CASSALSLDRDTEAFF. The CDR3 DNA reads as TGTGCCAGCAGTGCCCTCTCCCTGGACAGGGACACTGAAGCTTTCTTT.

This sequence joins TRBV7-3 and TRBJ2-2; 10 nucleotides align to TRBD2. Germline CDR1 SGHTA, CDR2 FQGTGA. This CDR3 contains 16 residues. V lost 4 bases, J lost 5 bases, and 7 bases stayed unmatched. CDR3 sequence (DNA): TGTGCCAGCAGCTACCGACTAGCGGGTGGGACCGGGGAGCTGTTTTTT. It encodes CASSYRLAGGTGELFF.

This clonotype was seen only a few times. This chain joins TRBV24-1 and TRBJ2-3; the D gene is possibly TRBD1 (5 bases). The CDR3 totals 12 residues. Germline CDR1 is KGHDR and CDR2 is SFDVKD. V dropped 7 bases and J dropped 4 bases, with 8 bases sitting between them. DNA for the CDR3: TGTGCCACCAGCCAGACAGCAGATACGCAGTATTTT. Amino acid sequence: CATSQTADTQYF.

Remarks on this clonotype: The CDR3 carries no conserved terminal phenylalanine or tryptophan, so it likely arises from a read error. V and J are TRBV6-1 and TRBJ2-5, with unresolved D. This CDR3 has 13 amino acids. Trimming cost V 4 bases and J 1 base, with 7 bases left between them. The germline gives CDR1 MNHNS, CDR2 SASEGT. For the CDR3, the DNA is TGTGCCAGCAGTGCCAGCCTCCAAGAGACCCAGTACCTC. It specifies CASSASLQETQYL.

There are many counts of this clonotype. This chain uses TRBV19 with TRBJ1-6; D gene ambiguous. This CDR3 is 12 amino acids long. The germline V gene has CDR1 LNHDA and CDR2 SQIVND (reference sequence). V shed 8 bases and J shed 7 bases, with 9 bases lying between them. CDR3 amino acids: CASSGFNSPLHF. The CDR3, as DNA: TGTGCCAGTTCTGGGTTCAATTCACCCCTCCACTTT.

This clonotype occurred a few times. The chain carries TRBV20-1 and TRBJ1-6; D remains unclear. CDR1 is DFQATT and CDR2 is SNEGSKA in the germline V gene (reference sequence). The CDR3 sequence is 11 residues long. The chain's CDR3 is CSVNGDSPLHF. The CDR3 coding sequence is TGCAGCGTAAACGGAGATTCACCCCTCCACTTT.

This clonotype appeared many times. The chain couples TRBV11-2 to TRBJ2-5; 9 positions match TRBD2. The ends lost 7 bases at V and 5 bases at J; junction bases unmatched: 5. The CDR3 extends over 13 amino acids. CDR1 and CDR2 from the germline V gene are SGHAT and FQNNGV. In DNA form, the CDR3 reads TGTGCCAGCATCGGTAGCGGGAGTGAGACCCAGTACTTC. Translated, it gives CASIGSGSETQYF. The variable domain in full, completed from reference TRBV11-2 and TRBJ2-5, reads EAGVAQSPRYKIIEKRQSVAFWCNPISGHATLYWYQQILGQGPKLLIQFQNNGVVDDSQLPKDRFSAERLKGVDSTLKIQPAKLEDSAVYLCASIGSGSETQYFGPGTRLLVL.

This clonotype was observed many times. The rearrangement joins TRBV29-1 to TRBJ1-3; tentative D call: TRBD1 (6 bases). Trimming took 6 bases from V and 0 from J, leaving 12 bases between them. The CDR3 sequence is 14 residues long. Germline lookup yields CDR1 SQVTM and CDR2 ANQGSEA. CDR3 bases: TGCAGCGTCCACCGGGACAACTCTGGAAACACCATATATTTT. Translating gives CSVHRDNSGNTIYF.

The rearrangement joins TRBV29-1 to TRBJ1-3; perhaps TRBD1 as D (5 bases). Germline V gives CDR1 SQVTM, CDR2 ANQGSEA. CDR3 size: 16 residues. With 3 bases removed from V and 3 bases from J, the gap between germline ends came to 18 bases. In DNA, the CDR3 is TGCAGCGTTGAGGGGGAAGGACACCTGGATGGAAACACCATATATTTT. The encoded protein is CSVEGEGHLDGNTIYF.

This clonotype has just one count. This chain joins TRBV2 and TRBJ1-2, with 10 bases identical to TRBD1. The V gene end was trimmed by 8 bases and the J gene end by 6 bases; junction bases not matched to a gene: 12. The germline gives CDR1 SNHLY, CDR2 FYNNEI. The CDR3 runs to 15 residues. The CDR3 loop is CASSRSGTGADGYTF. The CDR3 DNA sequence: TGTGCCAGCTCACGGTCAGGGACAGGGGCCGATGGCTACACCTTC.

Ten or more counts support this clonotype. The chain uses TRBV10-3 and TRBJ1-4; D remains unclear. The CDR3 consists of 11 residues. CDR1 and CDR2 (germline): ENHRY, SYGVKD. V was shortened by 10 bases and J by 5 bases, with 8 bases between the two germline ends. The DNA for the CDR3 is TGTGCCACCGCGGGGAATGAAAAACTGTTTTTT. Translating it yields CATAGNEKLFF.

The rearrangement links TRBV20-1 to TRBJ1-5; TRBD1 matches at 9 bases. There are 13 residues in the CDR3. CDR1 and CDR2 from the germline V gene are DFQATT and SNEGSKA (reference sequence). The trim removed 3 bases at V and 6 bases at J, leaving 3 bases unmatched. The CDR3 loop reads CSARDRGIQPQHF. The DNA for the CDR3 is TGCAGTGCTAGGGACAGGGGTATTCAGCCCCAGCATTTT.

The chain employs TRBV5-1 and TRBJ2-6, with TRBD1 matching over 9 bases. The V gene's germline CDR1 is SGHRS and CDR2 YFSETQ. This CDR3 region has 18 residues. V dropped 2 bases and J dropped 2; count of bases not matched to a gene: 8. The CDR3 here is CASSFLDRGLPGANVLTF. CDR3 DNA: TGCGCCAGCAGCTTCCTGGACAGGGGCCTTCCTGGGGCCAACGTCCTGACTTTC.

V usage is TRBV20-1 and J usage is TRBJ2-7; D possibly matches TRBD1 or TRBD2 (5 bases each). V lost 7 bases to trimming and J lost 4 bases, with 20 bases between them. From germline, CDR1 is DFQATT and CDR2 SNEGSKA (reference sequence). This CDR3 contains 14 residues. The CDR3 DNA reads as TGCAGTGGCCGAAGCGGACATCAGTTATACGAGCAGTACTTC. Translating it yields CSGRSGHQLYEQYF.

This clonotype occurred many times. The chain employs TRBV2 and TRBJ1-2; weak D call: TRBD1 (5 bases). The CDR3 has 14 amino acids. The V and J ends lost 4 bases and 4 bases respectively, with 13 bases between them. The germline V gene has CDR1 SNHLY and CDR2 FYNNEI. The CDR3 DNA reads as TGTGCCAGCAGTGTCAACGGGGGTGGCTATGGCTACACCTTC. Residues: CASSVNGGGYGYTF.

The CDR3 sequence is CASSVPGGHQPQHF. CDR3 DNA sequence: TGTGCCAGCAGCGTTCCGGGGGGCCATCAGCCCCAGCATTTT. The rearrangement links TRBV2 to TRBJ1-5; D is possibly TRBD1 (6 bases). Germline loops: CDR1 SNHLY, CDR2 FYNNEI. V was shortened by 6 bases and J by 5 bases, with 14 bases between the two germline ends. The CDR3 length is 14 residues.

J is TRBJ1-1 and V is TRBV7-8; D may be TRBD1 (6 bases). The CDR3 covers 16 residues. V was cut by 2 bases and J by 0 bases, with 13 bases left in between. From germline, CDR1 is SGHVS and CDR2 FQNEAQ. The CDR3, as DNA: TGTGCCAGCAGCTTATCTGGGGGGACAATGAACACTGAAGCTTTCTTT. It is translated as CASSLSGGTMNTEAFF.

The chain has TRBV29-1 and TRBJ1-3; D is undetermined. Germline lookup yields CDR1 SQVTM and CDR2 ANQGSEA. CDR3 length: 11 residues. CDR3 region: CSVRVQNTIYF. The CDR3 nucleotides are TGCAGTGTACGGGTTCAGAACACCATATATTTT. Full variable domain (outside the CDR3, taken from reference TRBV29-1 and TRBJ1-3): SAVISQKPSRDICQRGTSLTIQCQVDSQVTMMFWYRQQPGQSLTLIATANQGSEATYESGFVIDKFPISRPNLTFSTLTVSNMSPEDSSIYLCSVRVQNTIYFGEGSWLTVV.

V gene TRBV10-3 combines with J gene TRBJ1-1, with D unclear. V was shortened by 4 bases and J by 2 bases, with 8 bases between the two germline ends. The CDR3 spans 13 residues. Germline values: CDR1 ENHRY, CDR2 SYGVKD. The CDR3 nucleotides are TGTGCCATCAGTGCTGCCGACAACACTGAAGCTTTCTTT. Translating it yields CAISAADNTEAFF.